The T cell receptor beta chain described here comes from a study of cytomegalovirus exposure and HLA in healthy donors. Study-level points and caveats: On later analysis, the bulk of CMV-associated TCR beta chains appeared to be HLA-restricted.

With 60 Vbeta and 13 Jbeta primers, the PCR was carried out. Data came from immunoSEQ multiplex PCR; TCRdb stores just in-frame clones and leaves some out. The data show almost 200,000 clones, roughly four fifths seen once. This clone was seen just once. Antigen: not known. Germline CDR1 and CDR2: MNHNY and SVGAGI (reference sequence). J gave up 6 bases and V 6 bases, and 9 bases lay outside the gene matches. The CDR3 sequence is 15 residues long. This TCR derives from a man aged 25-40 years in good health and CMV-seronegative. Sequenced input: PBMCs. This chain links TRBV6-6 with TRBJ2-1; 9 bases align to TRBD1. CDR3 loop: CASSYRGLEGNEQFF. The DNA for the CDR3 is TGTGCCAGCAGCTACAGGGGGCTAGAGGGCAATGAGCAGTTCTTC.